This T cell receptor beta chain emerged from a study of T cells in Graves' hyperthyroidism and ophthalmopathy. Thyroid ultrasound and orbital computed tomography, with clinical symptoms and serum thyroxine and TRAb, informed diagnoses. The CDR3 runs 12 residues. In germline, CDR1 is DFQATT, CDR2 SNEGSKA (reference sequence). Between the trimmed V and J ends, which lost 0 bases and 2 bases, there was a span of 5 bases. This clonotype was seen repeatedly, ten times or more. Amplified TCR beta CDR3 regions derived from RNA transcripts. TCR CDR3 regions were first amplified by RT-PCR with HTBI primers. MiXCR, run by TCRdb on the multiplex PCR reads, gives a single entry per CDR3 protein. The sample lists around 620,000 distinct CDR3 sequences; 46% were seen once.

Sequencing was performed on peripheral blood or thyroid tissue (not recorded which). The source is an adult woman with Graves' disease, either hyperthyroidism or ophthalmopathy (not recorded which). The chain links TRBV20-1 to TRBJ2-7; D ambiguous. The CDR3 is CSAREGTYEQYF. The CDR3 DNA sequence: TGCAGTGCTAGAGAGGGTACCTACGAGCAGTACTTC.